Listed below are T cell receptor beta chains from one sample, sequenced in a study of control samples from healthy donors and cancer patients. Assay: immunoSEQ multiplex PCR; the TCRdb copy retains only in-frame clones and omits some. The sample includes 95,000 to 130,000 clones, 80% to 90% of them seen just once. Material for sequencing was PBMCs. The receptors shown here come from a woman aged 45-65 years with colorectal cancer. Each CDR3 is given with its conserved first and last residue. D genes are given only for firm matches. Clone size is shown for a subset of rows, as once, few, many or a class of expanded clone.

TRBJ2-7,.,.,TRBV9,TGTGCCAGCAGCACCGGAGGGGGTCCCGAGCAGTACTTC,CASSTGGGPEQYF
TRBJ2-7,.,.,TRBV2,TGTGCCAGCAGTCCTCCCGATCGACAGGACTACGAGCAGTACTTC,CASSPPDRQDYEQYF
TRBJ1-1,.,.,TRBV12-3/TRBV12-4,TGTGCCAGCAGACGAGACGGAAACACTGAAGCTTTCTTT,CASRRDGNTEAFF
TRBJ2-7,.,TRBD2,TRBV11-2,TGTGCCAGCAGTTGGGGCGGGAGGAACTACGAGCAGTACTTC,CASSWGGRNYEQYF
TRBJ2-7,.,.,TRBV5-6,TGTGCCAGCAGCGCCGGACCGTCGAGCTCCTACGAGCAGTACTTC,CASSAGPSSSYEQYF
TRBJ1-1,once,TRBD1,TRBV6-5,TGTGCCAGCAGTTACCACAGGGGCGGGAACACTGAAGCTTTCTTT,CASSYHRGGNTEAFF
TRBJ2-7,.,TRBD2,TRBV6-6,TGTGCCAGCAGTGGACTAGCGGGCATGGGTGAGCAGTACTTC,CASSGLAGMGEQYF
TRBJ2-7,.,.,TRBV6-5,TGTGCCAGCAGTTATTTCTTAGCAGCGGGCTACGAGCAGTACTTC,CASSYFLAAGYEQYF
TRBJ2-6,.,.,TRBV4-1,TGCGCCAGCAGCCAAGACGGAGAGAGAGAGGTCAGCTCTGGGGCCAACGTCCTGACTTTC,CASSQDGEREVSSGANVLTF
TRBJ1-4,.,TRBD1,TRBV28,TGTGCCAGCGCTTTGCTACGGGACAGCGCAACGGGTAATGAAAAACTGTTTTTT,CASALLRDSATGNEKLFF
TRBJ2-2,.,TRBD2,TRBV9,TGTGCCAGCAGCCGGACTAGCGTGAACACCGGGGAGCTGTTTTTT,CASSRTSVNTGELFF
TRBJ1-3,.,.,TRBV5-1,TGCGCCAGCAGCTTGGATCCAGGGACTGGAAACACCATATATTTT,CASSLDPGTGNTIYF
TRBJ1-1,.,.,TRBV9,TGTGCCAGCAGCGCCAGGATAGACACTGAAGCTTTCTTT,CASSARIDTEAFF
TRBJ2-2,.,.,TRBV11-3,TGTGCCAGCAGCTTAGATGGGGACACCGGGGAGCTGTTTTTT,CASSLDGDTGELFF
TRBJ1-1,.,.,TRBV6-1,TGTGCCAGCAGGGAACATCAGGGTTCTATGAACACTGAAGCTTTCTTT,CASREHQGSMNTEAFF
TRBJ2-7,.,TRBD2,TRBV6-5,TGTGCCAGCAGGGAGCGGGGCCTCTCCTACGAGCAGTACTTC,CASRERGLSYEQYF
TRBJ1-5,.,.,TRBV14,TGTGCCAGCAGCCATCCCCACCGGGGTCCTAGGGGGCCCCAGCATTTT,CASSHPHRGPRGPQHF
TRBJ2-7,.,TRBD2,TRBV6-5,TGTGCCAGCACCACCCAGCGGGGGGACTCCTACGAGCAGTACTTC,CASTTQRGDSYEQYF
TRBJ2-3,once,.,TRBV11-3,TGTGCCAGCAGCTTAGATTTTACAGATACGCAGTATTTT,CASSLDFTDTQYF
TRBJ1-2,.,.,TRBV27,TGTGCCAGCAGTTTATTTTTCACAGACCAGAACTATGGCTACACCTTC,CASSLFFTDQNYGYTF
TRBJ1-5,.,.,TRBV30,TGTGCCTGGAGTTACGGTAATCAGCCCCAGCATTTT,CAWSYGNQPQHF
TRBJ2-7,.,TRBD2,TRBV5-1,TGCGCCAGCAGCTTGGGGAGCGGGGAAAGCTCCTACGAGCAGTACTTC,CASSLGSGESSYEQYF
TRBJ1-5,once,.,TRBV6-4,TGTGCCAGCAGTGAGGGGGCTGGCAATCAGCCCCAGCATTTT,CASSEGAGNQPQHF
TRBJ1-5,once,.,TRBV7-2,TGTGCCAGCAACCAAAACAGAGACGGTCAGCCCCAGCATTTT,CASNQNRDGQPQHF